This T cell receptor beta chain is drawn from a study of beta chain features in type 1 diabetes (dated by TCRdb to 2017 to 2018). Describing the broader study: No differences in mean age, gender distribution, total cell number or subset yield were found between patients and healthy donors. A total of approximately 99,000,000 sorted cells were examined across all samples, and RNA yield correlated strongly with the number of cells per subset. Naive and central memory subsets were obtained from all 30 or so donors, but regulatory and stem cell-like memory subsets were isolated from only 8 patients and roughly eight healthy donors. In the study, recently diagnosed type 1 diabetes patients and matched healthy donors were compared on the TCRB repertoires of their sorted circulating CD4+ T cell subsets.

Remarks on this clone: Its antigen is not yet known. Base qualities are missing; no much larger clone stands one base away.

The entire amount of isolated RNA was reverse transcribed using the High Capacity cDNA Reverse Transcription Kit, so the sequenced TCRB transcripts were expressed ones. Deep immunoSEQ sequencing was applied to naive, central memory and regulatory T cell samples, giving an average of around 4 million total reads per sample. Sorted cells were lysed in RLT buffer and RNA was extracted with DNase-treated RNeasy Micro or Mini kits, depending on cell number. To prevent cross-contamination, every cell subset was processed on its own, while patient and healthy donor samples were processed together. Using the immunoSEQ multiplex PCR, TCRB sequences were amplified from cDNA into 87-bp fragments spanning the CDR3 region. Amplicons were sequenced on the Illumina HiSeq platform. As for how the authors treated the data: Synthetic template baselines were used to correct PCR bias computationally, reads within Hamming distance 2 were collapsed, and singletons that could not be merged were discarded. Reads were aligned against IMGT to assign V, D and J genes, CDR3 length and insertions or deletions at six rearrangement sites. Clonotype counts were normalized to sorted cell number within each subset before computing true diversity and Gini coefficients with the tcR R package. The overlap coefficient, calculated on TCRB nucleotide sequences, was used to quantify repertoire sharing. Out-of-frame TCRB sequences from naive cells were analyzed as a proxy for the pre-selection repertoire. TCRdb took this table from immuneACCESS and kept in-frame rearrangements with V and J called. Such tables lack part of the clones; where checked against another copy, unresolved V genes explain under half of the gap, and the rest is unexplained. The V and J calls and the clone size are those of that table, but D and trimming were determined from the DNA. For this sample there are 350,000 to 450,000 clones; roughly 13% appear just once. The top ten clonotypes cover less than 0.04% of the sample.

Paper-wide results and their limitations: Naive, central memory and regulatory TCRB repertoires appeared more similar among patients than among healthy donors. Because the HLA sub-analyses included only small numbers of individuals, any influence of HLA type on TCRB rearrangement was left unresolved. Because cDNA was sequenced instead of genomic DNA, activated cells with high expression could be over-represented, although the groups did not differ in activation or CD3 levels. Patients with type 1 diabetes made fewer insertions and deleted more nucleotides at VDJ recombination sites, implying thymic rearrangement abnormalities. PCR may preferentially amplify shorter templates, but because patient and control samples were amplified and corrected together, any resulting skew would affect both groups equally. A moderate but significant shortening of TCRB CDR3 length was observed in type 1 diabetes patients in all four CD4+ subsets.

From each donor, a single peripheral blood sample of about 110 mL on average was drawn into heparinised tubes. A BD FACSAria II and a panel including CD45RO, CCR7, CD25, CD127, CD95 and CD27 were used to sort naive, central memory, regulatory and stem cell-like memory CD4+ T cells. Purity was above 95% for every sorted population. PBMCs were isolated right away by Lymphoprep density gradient centrifugation and were stained directly, without culture. Samples were stained and sorted in pairs, with one healthy donor and one patient per experiment, so that batch effects were minimized. The sequenced sample was naive CD4+ T cells from blood. Interpreted using the paper, the cell subset or site label stands for: true naive CD4+ T cells. The sequence was collected from a young man in good health.

CDR3 region: CGGQGHPQETQYF. The DNA is as follows: TGTGGTGGACAGGGTCACCCTCAAGAGACCCAGTACTTC. This chain is built from TRBV2 and TRBJ2-5; TRBD1 fits 8 bases in the junction. Per the germline V gene, SNHLY is the CDR1 and FYNNEI is the CDR2. The CDR3 runs 13 amino acids, cysteine and phenylalanine included. Only CDR3 DNA is held: 39 bases, read in frame from base 1.